The 22 T cell receptor beta chains in this list originate from one sample, sequenced in a study of regulatory T cells in long-lasting Graves disease. The time point was: newly diagnosed GD, antithyroid drugs for less than 3 months. The TCR library was made from RNA that had been extracted from PBMCs in TRIzol. Investigators prepared the TCR beta libraries by applying iRepertoire HTBI primers and Arm-PCR of CDR3 regions. TCRdb ran MiXCR on the multiplex PCR reads and lists one entry per CDR3 protein. The table has hundreds of thousands of distinct CDR3 sequences, over 15% seen once. The source was peripheral blood mononuclear cells (PBMCs), collected at new diagnosis, from a patient treated with antithyroid drugs. Receptors originate from a female donor with Graves disease.

The chain combines TRBV6-1 with TRBJ1-4; perhaps TRBD1 as D (6 bases). The CDR3 totals 14 residues. V lost 6 bases to trimming and J lost 1 base, with 9 bases between them. Germline CDR1 is MNHNS and CDR2 is SASEGT. The CDR3 loop is CASRDSGTNEKLFF. CDR3 DNA sequence: TGTGCCAGCAGGGACAGCGGAACTAATGAAAAACTGTTTTTT.

This clonotype was observed at least ten times. The chain recombines TRBV14 with TRBJ2-3, with a weak D call TRBD1 (6 bases). V lost 0 bases to trimming and J lost 2 bases, with 12 bases between them. Germline CDR1 reads SGHDN; CDR2 reads FVKESK. The CDR3 extends over 16 amino acids. The CDR3 loop reads CASSQDSVGATDTQYF. CDR3 nucleotide sequence: TGTGCCAGCAGCCAAGATAGTGTGGGGGCCACAGATACGCAGTATTTT.

This rearrangement joins TRBV20-1 to TRBJ2-5; no clear D gene. V was clipped by 6 bases and J by 4 bases, with 12 bases between them. Germline loops: CDR1 DFQATT, CDR2 SNEGSKA (reference sequence). CDR3 length: 12 amino acids. The CDR3 here is CSAASQAETQYF. The DNA of the CDR3 is TGCAGTGCCGCATCTCAAGCAGAGACCCAGTACTTC.

This clonotype was detected ten times or more. The rearrangement links TRBV19 to TRBJ1-6; D may be TRBD1 (6 bases). The V and J ends lost 7 bases and 0 bases respectively, with 10 bases between them. The CDR3 is 15 residues long. The germline CDR1 and CDR2 sequences are LNHDA and SQIVND (reference sequence). This CDR3 reads CASTQGSSYNSPLHF. In DNA form, the CDR3 reads TGTGCCAGTACCCAGGGGAGCTCCTATAATTCACCCCTCCACTTT.

The table lists this clonotype with many counts. The rearrangement uses TRBV28 and TRBJ2-7; 10 bases are shared with TRBD1. Germline V gene data show CDR1 as MDHEN and CDR2 as SYDVKM. Trimming at V came to 7 bases and at J to 3 bases, leaving 21 bases not matched to a gene. The CDR3 has 19 amino acids. CDR3 coding DNA: TGTGCCAGCAAATCTCAACTCGACAGGGGGCGACTAGTCCACTACGAGCAGTACTTC. Protein: CASKSQLDRGRLVHYEQYF.

This clonotype was seen at least ten times. The chain uses TRBV3-1 and TRBJ1-2, with 7 bases that match TRBD1. CDR1 and CDR2 from the germline V gene are LGHDT and YNNKEL (reference sequence). This CDR3 contains 15 residues. The J segment lost 0 bases and the V segment lost 4 bases, leaving 5 bases of the junction unmatched. Here the CDR3 DNA reads TGTGCCAGCAGCCGACGACAGGGTACTAACTATGGCTACACCTTC. It codes for CASSRRQGTNYGYTF.

The rearrangement links TRBV11-1 to TRBJ2-3; D is ambiguous. CDR3 length: 13 amino acids. Germline CDR1 is SGHAT and CDR2 is FQDESV (reference sequence). V lost 6 bases and J lost 6, with 13 bases in between. In DNA, the CDR3 is TGTGCCAGCAGTCCCCAGACCCAGGATACGCAGTATTTT. Translating it yields CASSPQTQDTQYF. Looking up the rest from reference TRBV11-1 and TRBJ2-3 gives the full variable domain: EAEVAQSPRYKITEKSQAVAFWCDPISGHATLYWYRQILGQGPELLVQFQDESVVDDSQLPKDRFSAERLKGVDSTLKIQPAELGDSAMYLCASSPQTQDTQYFGPGTRLTVL.

This clonotype occurred many times. The gene calls are TRBV9 and TRBJ2-2; 10 bases match TRBD1. The trim removed 0 bases at V and 4 bases at J, leaving 3 bases unmatched. The CDR3 runs to 16 residues. CDR1 is SGDLS, CDR2 YYNGEE, per germline. The CDR3 reads CASSVAGDRGTGELFF. CDR3 nucleotides: TGTGCCAGCAGCGTAGCGGGGGACAGGGGCACCGGGGAGCTGTTTTTT.

There are many counts of this clonotype. This rearrangement joins TRBV27 to TRBJ2-1; 10 bases are a match to TRBD2. Germline-derived CDR1 and CDR2 are MNHEY and SMNVEV (reference sequence). The ends lost 6 bases at V and 15 bases at J; junction bases unmatched: 8. The CDR3 is made up of 12 amino acids. The CDR3 is CASRESGRAPFF. The CDR3 bases are TGTGCCAGCAGGGAAAGCGGGAGGGCCCCGTTCTTC.

With regard to this clonotype: It differs at one base from a far larger clone, so likely a read error. The J gene is TRBJ1-1, the V gene TRBV2, with 12 bases that match TRBD1. TRBJ2-3 explains the end of the DNA better; the J call may be wrong. The CDR3 has 17 amino acids. Germline lookup yields CDR1 SNHLY and CDR2 FYNNEI. The CDR3 protein is CASKRDRGLRGIDTQYF. The CDR3 DNA follows: TGTGCCAGCAAACGGGACAGGGGGCTCCGTGGCATAGATACGCAGTATTTT.

This clonotype came up many times. The chain couples TRBV12-3 or TRBV12-4 to TRBJ2-5; tentatively, D is TRBD2 (6 bases). The V gene lost 8 bases and the J gene lost 1 base, with 14 bases spanning the gap. The CDR3 sequence is 14 residues long. The CDR3 sequence: CASGESSAQETQYF. The CDR3 coding sequence is TGTGCCAGCGGCGAGTCTAGCGCCCAAGAGACCCAGTACTTC.

This chain links TRBV9 with TRBJ2-2, with 9 bases lining up with TRBD1. From germline, CDR1 is SGDLS and CDR2 YYNGEE. The CDR3 is 15 residues long. Unmatched junction bases numbered 5, after V lost 1 base and J lost 7 bases. The CDR3 DNA reads TGTGCCAGCAGCGTATGGGACAGGGAGAGCGGGGAGCTGTTTTTT. This codes for CASSVWDRESGELFF.

With respect to this clonotype: A single base separates this from a much larger clone, so it may be a read error. Given the absence of the conserved phenylalanine or tryptophan at the CDR3 end, a read error is likely. This chain uses TRBV3-1 with TRBJ1-1; 9 bases align to TRBD1. The germline V gene encodes CDR1 LGHDT and CDR2 YNNKEL (reference sequence). CDR3 length equals 14 residues. Germline trimming cut 6 bases from V and 3 bases from J; bases unmatched to any gene: 5. The CDR3 DNA follows: TGTGCCAGCAGTCCCCGGGACAGGGACACTGAAGCTTTCGTT. It codes for CASSPRDRDTEAFV.

This clonotype was observed at least ten times. The chain joins TRBV12-3 or TRBV12-4 to TRBJ1-4; D is perhaps TRBD1 (6 bases). The CDR3 runs 13 residues. Trimming cost V 7 bases and J 7 bases, with 13 bases left between them. The CDR3 DNA reads as TGTGCCAGCACCCTCGGGGGGGCTGAAAAACTGTTTTTT. It is translated as CASTLGGAEKLFF.

The sample holds a few counts of this clonotype. A clone one base away is much larger, so this may be a read error. This sequence joins TRBV11-3 and TRBJ2-6; D unclear. V gave up 4 bases and J gave up 2 bases, with 21 bases separating them. The CDR3 extends over 19 amino acids. Germline CDR1 SGHNT, CDR2 YENEEA. CDR3 residues: CASSSITQESIPGANVLTF. The CDR3 nucleotides read TGTGCCAGCAGCTCAATAACGCAGGAGTCGATACCTGGGGCCAACGTCCTGACTTTC.

This chain joins TRBV27 and TRBJ2-3, with TRBD2 identical over 7 bases. The CDR3 runs 13 residues. Germline CDR1 reads MNHEY; CDR2 reads SMNVEV (reference sequence). Trimming removed 3 bases from V and 8 bases from J; junction bases left unmatched: 5. CDR3 coding DNA: TGTGCCAGCAGTTTTCATTGCGGGGGTACGCAGTATTTT. Protein product: CASSFHCGGTQYF.

This clonotype was detected many times. The chain has TRBV28 and TRBJ1-1; D unclear. Trimming took 7 bases from V and 5 from J, leaving 14 bases between them. Germline assignment: CDR1 MDHEN and CDR2 SYDVKM. This CDR3 comprises 13 residues. The CDR3 DNA follows: TGTGCCAGCACCTCGTCGGTGAGAACTGAAGCTTTCTTT. Amino acid sequence: CASTSSVRTEAFF.

This clonotype was found many times. The V and J genes are TRBV5-1 and TRBJ2-7, with 8 nucleotides matching TRBD1. Germline values: CDR1 SGHRS, CDR2 YFSETQ. V lost 3 bases and J lost 1; bases outside the gene matches: 6. This CDR3 comprises 15 residues. CDR3 loop: CASSSAGGASYEQYF. As DNA, the CDR3 is TGCGCCAGCAGCTCTGCAGGGGGCGCTTCCTACGAGCAGTACTTC.

The chain employs TRBV11-3 and TRBJ2-7; 10 bases are shared with TRBD1. The CDR3 spans 15 residues. Germline lookup yields CDR1 SGHNT and CDR2 YENEEA. V lost 0 bases to trimming and J lost 7 bases; unmatched junction nucleotides: 6. CDR3 sequence reads: CASSLEGDRGIEQYF. The CDR3, as DNA: TGTGCCAGCAGCTTAGAAGGGGACAGGGGAATTGAGCAGTACTTC.

As for this clonotype: Given the absence of the conserved phenylalanine or tryptophan at the CDR3 end, a read error is likely. The limits of the CDR3 on the DNA are not certain, so only TCRdb's listed CDR3 is given. The chain uses TRBV29-1 and TRBJ2-5; the listed D gene, TRBD1, was not tested against the DNA. The CDR3 adds up to 11 amino acids, both ends counted. Germline V gene data show CDR1 as SQVTM and CDR2 as ANQGSEA. The CDR3 reads CSVVSNLFPSI.

The sample holds many counts of this clonotype. CDR3 sequence: CASSQVVPGLSYNEQFF. The DNA for the CDR3 is TGTGCCAGCAGCCAAGTCGTTCCGGGACTGTCCTACAATGAGCAGTTCTTC. This chain joins TRBV14 and TRBJ2-1; a possible D gene is TRBD2 (6 bases). The ends were cut back, 1 base at V and 1 base at J, with 14 bases in the middle. The CDR3 spans 17 residues. Germline CDR1 is SGHDN and CDR2 is FVKESK. The variable domain in full, with the rest retrieved from reference TRBV14 and TRBJ2-1, is EAGVTQFPSHSVIEKGQTVTLRCDPISGHDNLYWYRRVMGKEIKFLLHFVKESKQDESGMPNNRFLAERTGGTYSTLKVQPAELEDSGVYFCASSQVVPGLSYNEQFFGPGTRLTVL.

The V and J genes are TRBV4-1 and TRBJ2-7; D unclear. The CDR3 loop spans 17 amino acids. Trimming pared 0 bases from V and 0 bases from J, leaving 15 bases between. The V gene's germline CDR1 is MGHRA and CDR2 YSYEKL. CDR3 loop: CASSQDPRTRGSYEQYF. DNA of the CDR3: TGCGCCAGCAGCCAAGATCCCAGGACGCGTGGCTCCTACGAGCAGTACTTC.